The 9 T cell receptor beta chains in this list originate from one sample, sequenced in a study of shared clonotypes between healthy human individuals. The protocol was immunoSEQ multiplex PCR, while the TCRdb copy is restricted to in-frame clones and leaves out a portion. This table has roughly 640,000 clones, about 74% appearing once. The sequenced sample was memory CD4+ T cells sorted from blood. Subset meaning: CD45RA-negative fraction. These receptors all stem from a woman in her twenties or thirties in good health.

The chain has TRBV5-1 and TRBJ2-1; 8 bases are a match to TRBD2. Looked up from germline, CDR1 is SGHRS and CDR2 is YFSETQ. Trimming at V came to 0 bases and at J to 13 bases, leaving 9 bases not matched to a gene. CDR3 size: 14 residues. Here the CDR3 reads CASSLGRAGVSQFF. The CDR3 DNA follows: TGCGCCAGCAGCTTGGGTCGAGCGGGAGTAAGCCAGTTCTTC. Variable domain in full (rest from reference TRBV5-1 and TRBJ2-1): KAGVTQTPRYLIKTRGQQVTLSCSPISGHRSVSWYQQTPGQGLQFLFEYFSETQRNKGNFPGRFSGRQFSNSRSEMNVSTLELGDSALYLCASSLGRAGVSQFFGPGTRLTVL.

The V gene is TRBV21-1, the J gene TRBJ2-5; TRBD2, the D gene given by the table, was not confirmed from the DNA. TRBV21-1 is a recognized pseudogene. CDR3 length equals 17 residues. In DNA, the CDR3 is TGTGCCAGCAGCAAAGGTAGTCAGCGGGAGGGCCTGGAGACCCAGTACTTC. Its translation: CASSKGSQREGLETQYF.

This clone was found a few times. The rearrangement uses TRBV19 and TRBJ2-6; no definite D call. CDR3 length: 16 residues. Trimming left V 3 bases short and J 0 bases short, with 9 bases between. The germline V gene has CDR1 LNHDA and CDR2 SQIVND (reference sequence). The DNA for the CDR3 is TGTGCCAGTAGTATTGGGATCCACTCTGGGGCCAACGTCCTGACTTTC. This gives the protein CASSIGIHSGANVLTF.

The chain has TRBV6-5 and TRBJ1-3, with no clear D. Trimming left V 4 bases short and J 7 bases short, with 11 bases between. Germline CDR1 and CDR2: MNHEY and SVGAGI. The CDR3 covers 13 residues. CDR3 amino acids: CASSSRPGNTIYF. The CDR3, as DNA: TGTGCCAGCAGTTCTCGACCGGGGAACACCATATATTTT.

The chain has TRBV5-1 and TRBJ2-7; the match to TRBD1 covers 10 bases. The V gene's germline CDR1 is SGHRS and CDR2 YFSETQ. The CDR3 length is 14 residues. With V trimmed by 4 bases and J by 6 bases, 7 bases remained unmatched. The DNA of the CDR3 is TGCGCCAGCAGCCGGGGGACAGGGGTTCCCGAGCAGTACTTC. Protein sequence: CASSRGTGVPEQYF.

The chain uses TRBV9 and TRBJ1-2; D is perhaps TRBD1 (6 bases). Trimming removed 0 bases from V and 8 bases from J, with 11 bases in between. The CDR3 consists of 13 residues. The germline gives CDR1 SGDLS, CDR2 YYNGEE. The CDR3 here is CASSVEAGEGYTF. In DNA, the CDR3 is TGTGCCAGCAGCGTAGAGGCAGGGGAAGGCTACACCTTC.

This rearrangement joins TRBV28 to TRBJ1-4, with unresolved D. The germline V gene has CDR1 MDHEN and CDR2 SYDVKM. The CDR3 contains 14 residues. With 10 bases removed from V and 8 bases from J, the gap between germline ends came to 20 bases. In DNA, the CDR3 is TGTGCCATCCTGGGAGGAGCCAATCGGGAAAAACTGTTTTTT. Its protein is CAILGGANREKLFF.

This clone was seen just once. The J gene is TRBJ1-3, the V gene TRBV4-1; D unclear. CDR1 is MGHRA, CDR2 YSYEKL, per germline. CDR3 length equals 12 residues. The V gene lost 4 bases and the J gene lost 9 bases, with 10 bases spanning the gap. CDR3 DNA sequence: TGCGCCAGCAGCCCCTTATATGGCACCATATATTTT. Translated, it gives CASSPLYGTIYF.

Written as DNA, the CDR3 is TGTGCCAGCTCAACCGGGACAGGGGTCTACAATGAGCAGTTCTTC. It yields the protein CASSTGTGVYNEQFF. The genes are TRBV18 and TRBJ2-1, with 10 bases identical to TRBD1. CDR3 size: 15 residues. The germline V gene encodes CDR1 KGHSH and CDR2 LQKENI. V shed 5 bases, J shed 3 bases, and the junction held 4 bases outside the gene matches.